This T cell receptor beta chain appears in the sequencing data of a study of identical twins. Notes on the study in general: When twins shared out-of-frame alpha sequences, those sequences had excess low generation probability. Not following the same donors, the study drew its conclusions from cross-sectional statistical analysis.

Each CDR3 protein is one row after TCRdb ran MiXCR on the 5' RACE reads. The sample records 650,000 to 800,000 distinct CDR3 sequences, around 8.6% being singletons. The germline CDR1 and CDR2 sequences are DFQATT and SNEGSKA (reference sequence). The CDR3 is made up of 13 amino acids. V was pared by 6 bases and J by 4 bases, with 5 bases of the junction left unmatched. Only healthy Caucasians were enrolled as donors. Only a few counts were recorded for this clonotype. Its antigen remains unknown. This sample also belongs to another study, concerning yellow fever vaccine responses in identical twins. That study reports: Reportedly, twins showed a vaccine T cell response that looked partly convergent and partly personalized.

Sequenced sample: PBMCs. This chain uses TRBV20-1 with TRBJ2-1; 8 bases agree with TRBD2. The sequence was obtained from a woman between 18 and 29 years old in good health. CDR3 residues: CSASTSAYNEQFF. The CDR3 nucleotides are TGCAGTGCCTCGACTAGCGCTTACAATGAGCAGTTCTTC.